This T cell receptor (beta chain) comes out of a study of blood T cell repertoires in COVID-19. Study overall: Acute and convalescent COVID-19 specimens originated in the United States, Italy and Spain. T cells, B-cell-depleted T cells, or PBMCs provided the cDNA or gDNA that served as material.

Original data processing: Amplifying reference gene primers gave estimates of nucleated cell counts. Assay: immunoSEQ multiplex PCR; the TCRdb copy retains only in-frame clones and omits some. That table gives V, J and clone size, and the DNA gave D and trimming. The table has about 300,000 clones, around 80% seen once. The sequenced material came from peripheral blood. The sequence was obtained from a woman in her forties or fifties with acute or convalescent COVID-19.

CDR3 bases: TGTGCCAGCAGCCCCAGCAGGCTCACTGAAGCTTTCTTT. This codes for CASSPSRLTEAFF. The chain links TRBV7-3 to TRBJ1-1; D is unclear. V was cut by 5 bases and J by 4 bases, with 11 bases left in between. This CDR3 is 13 amino acids long. Germline CDR1 SGHTA, CDR2 FQGTGA.